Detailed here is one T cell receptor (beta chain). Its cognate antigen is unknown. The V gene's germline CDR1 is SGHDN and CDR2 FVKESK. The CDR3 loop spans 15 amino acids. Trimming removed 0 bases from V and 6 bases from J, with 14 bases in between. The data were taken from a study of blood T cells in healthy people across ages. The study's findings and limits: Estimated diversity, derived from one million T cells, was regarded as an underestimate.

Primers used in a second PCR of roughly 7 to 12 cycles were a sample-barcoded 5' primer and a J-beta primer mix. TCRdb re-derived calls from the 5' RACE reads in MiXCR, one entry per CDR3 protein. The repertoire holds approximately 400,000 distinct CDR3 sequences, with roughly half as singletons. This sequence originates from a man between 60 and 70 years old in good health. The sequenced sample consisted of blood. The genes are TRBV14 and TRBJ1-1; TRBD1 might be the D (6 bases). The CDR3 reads CASSQELRKGAEAFF. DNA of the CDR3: TGTGCCAGCAGCCAAGAGCTCAGGAAGGGGGCTGAAGCTTTCTTT.